These T cell receptor beta chains were read from a single sample in a study of control samples from healthy donors and cancer patients. Measured with immunoSEQ multiplex PCR; TCRdb has only the in-frame clones, and not every one. This sample carries about 130,000 clones, approximately 90% of them seen once, and the ten largest clones take about 1.9%. Sequencing input: blood. The receptors stem from a woman in her forties or fifties in good health. Each CDR3 is given with its conserved first and last residue. The D gene is left open where the match is weak. Expanded clones get a size class; other rows say once, few or many, or leave the size out.

CDR3nt: TGTGCCAGCAGCTCGCTAGAGGGGGCAGACACTGAAGCTTTCTTT
CDR3aa: CASSSLEGADTEAFF
abundance: -
v_gene: TRBV11-2
j_gene: TRBJ1-1
d_gene: TRBD1

CDR3nt: TGTGCCAGCAGTTTGGGCGCCGCGTTGGGGTCCTACGGTCAGTACTTC
CDR3aa: CASSLGAALGSYGQYF
abundance: -
v_gene: TRBV28
j_gene: TRBJ2-7
d_gene: -

CDR3nt: TGTGCCAGCAGCCGACGTATGGATCAGCCCCAGCATTTT
CDR3aa: CASSRRMDQPQHF
abundance: -
v_gene: TRBV12-3/TRBV12-4
j_gene: TRBJ1-5
d_gene: -

CDR3nt: TGTGCCAGCCACCCCCGGGGCAGGGGCTCCTACGAGCAGTACTTC
CDR3aa: CASHPRGRGSYEQYF
abundance: few
v_gene: TRBV28
j_gene: TRBJ2-7
d_gene: -

CDR3nt: TGTGCCAGCAGGATCCGGGACAGGGCTTATTACGAGCAGTACTTC
CDR3aa: CASRIRDRAYYEQYF
abundance: -
v_gene: TRBV5-8
j_gene: TRBJ2-7
d_gene: TRBD1

CDR3nt: TGCGCCAGCAGCTTGTTGGGGACCAGGAACACTGAAGCTTTCTTT
CDR3aa: CASSLLGTRNTEAFF
abundance: -
v_gene: TRBV5-1
j_gene: TRBJ1-1
d_gene: -

CDR3nt: TGTGCCAGCAGTGACTCCGGAGGCTCGGTTGAAGCTTTCTTT
CDR3aa: CASSDSGGSVEAFF
abundance: -
v_gene: TRBV6-4
j_gene: TRBJ1-1
d_gene: -

CDR3nt: TGTGCCAGCAGTTTAAGCGAAGCGGGAGCCTACGAGCAGTACTTC
CDR3aa: CASSLSEAGAYEQYF
abundance: -
v_gene: TRBV28
j_gene: TRBJ2-7
d_gene: TRBD2

CDR3nt: TGTGCCAGCAGTGAAGAGTTTCCGGGCTTCAATGAGCAGTTCTTC
CDR3aa: CASSEEFPGFNEQFF
abundance: -
v_gene: TRBV2
j_gene: TRBJ2-1
d_gene: -

CDR3nt: TGTGCCAGCAGCGAGCGGGGCTCATACAATGAGCAGTTCTTC
CDR3aa: CASSERGSYNEQFF
abundance: -
v_gene: TRBV2
j_gene: TRBJ2-1
d_gene: TRBD2

CDR3nt: TGCGCCAGCAGCTTGGGAAGGCGGGTTAATGAAAAACTGTTTTTT
CDR3aa: CASSLGRRVNEKLFF
abundance: few
v_gene: TRBV5-1
j_gene: TRBJ1-4
d_gene: -

CDR3nt: TGCGCCAGCAGCTACTCTAGTGAGGGCCATACATCCTACGAGCAGTACTTC
CDR3aa: CASSYSSEGHTSYEQYF
abundance: -
v_gene: TRBV4-1
j_gene: TRBJ2-7
d_gene: -

CDR3nt: TGTGCCAGCAGCGTCGGATTAAATAGCAATCAGCCCCAGCATTTT
CDR3aa: CASSVGLNSNQPQHF
abundance: -
v_gene: TRBV9
j_gene: TRBJ1-5
d_gene: -

CDR3nt: TGTGCCAGTACCAGAGCGCCCGGGACTTCTATCTTAGAGCAGTTCTTC
CDR3aa: CASTRAPGTSILEQFF
abundance: -
v_gene: TRBV19
j_gene: TRBJ2-1
d_gene: -

CDR3nt: TGTGCCAGCAGCCCTCGCGGTCCTGGGTCAAAGCAGTTCTTC
CDR3aa: CASSPRGPGSKQFF
abundance: -
v_gene: TRBV5-6
j_gene: TRBJ2-1
d_gene: -

CDR3nt: TGTGCCTGGAGTGTGGGGATTCCCACCCTCGACACTGAAGCTTTCTTT
CDR3aa: CAWSVGIPTLDTEAFF
abundance: -
v_gene: TRBV30
j_gene: TRBJ1-1
d_gene: -

CDR3nt: TGTGCCAGCAGCTCTACAACTGAAGCTTTCTTT
CDR3aa: CASSSTTEAFF
abundance: -
v_gene: TRBV11-2
j_gene: TRBJ1-1
d_gene: -

CDR3nt: TGTGCCAGCAGCTTAGTTGCGGGGAACACCGGGGAGCTGTTTTTT
CDR3aa: CASSLVAGNTGELFF
abundance: -
v_gene: TRBV7-9
j_gene: TRBJ2-2
d_gene: -

CDR3nt: TGTGCCAGCAGCTTAGTCGGGACTAGCGTGAGAGATACGCAGTATTTT
CDR3aa: CASSLVGTSVRDTQYF
abundance: -
v_gene: TRBV7-9
j_gene: TRBJ2-3
d_gene: TRBD2

CDR3nt: TGTGCCAGCAGCCCACGCGGGGGGGCGAACACCGGGGAGCTGTTTTTT
CDR3aa: CASSPRGGANTGELFF
abundance: -
v_gene: TRBV9
j_gene: TRBJ2-2
d_gene: TRBD2

CDR3nt: TGCGCCAGCAGCTTACAGGTGGGGAATGAAAAACTGTTTTTT
CDR3aa: CASSLQVGNEKLFF
abundance: -
v_gene: TRBV5-1
j_gene: TRBJ1-4
d_gene: -

CDR3nt: TGTGCCAGCAGCTTGGGGGGAAACGACAGGGCCAGCTACGAGCAGTACTTC
CDR3aa: CASSLGGNDRASYEQYF
abundance: once
v_gene: TRBV5-4
j_gene: TRBJ2-7
d_gene: TRBD1